The 7 T cell receptor beta chains presented below share a single source sample, sequenced in a study of T-cell reconstitution after alpha-beta-depleted transplantation in children. Unique molecular identifiers were built into the TCRbeta library. TCRdb reprocessed the PCR reads with MiXCR, giving one entry per CDR3 protein. Counted here are more than 500,000 distinct CDR3 sequences, over 9.5% occurring once; the ten biggest clones make up 14%. The material was PBMCs, mostly from graft donor cells, obtained 180 days after TCRalphabeta/CD19-depleted stem cell transplant. The receptor source for this set is a female patient aged 2-9 years who had a stem cell transplant for aplastic anemia, so the T cells may come from the graft donor.

The chain combines TRBV20-1 with TRBJ2-5, with D possibly called TRBD1 or TRBD2 (5 bases each). From germline, CDR1 is DFQATT and CDR2 SNEGSKA (reference sequence). The CDR3 loop spans 13 amino acids. The V gene lost 0 bases and the J gene lost 9 bases, with 14 bases spanning the gap. The CDR3: CSAREGPPSAQYF. CDR3 in DNA: TGCAGTGCTAGAGAGGGACCTCCGTCTGCCCAGTACTTC.

V usage is TRBV11-3 and J usage is TRBJ2-7, with TRBD2 matching 8 bases. Germline V gene sequence: CDR1 SGHNT, CDR2 YENEEA. V dropped 2 bases and J dropped 5; count of bases not matched to a gene: 8. CDR3 size: 15 residues. Here the CDR3 reads CASSLRGGRNHEQYV. CDR3 DNA: TGTGCCAGCAGCTTAAGGGGCGGGAGGAACCACGAGCAGTACGTC.

This clonotype was recorded a few times. The CDR3 protein is CASSLGRQGTDTEAFF. The DNA for the CDR3 is TGTGCCAGCAGCTTAGGTCGGCAGGGAACTGACACTGAAGCTTTCTTT. J is TRBJ1-1 and V is TRBV7-9, with D perhaps TRBD1 (5 bases). This CDR3 region has 16 residues. Germline values: CDR1 SEHNR, CDR2 FQNEAQ (reference sequence). V was cut by 1 base and J by 3 bases, with 15 bases left in between.

A note on this clonotype: One end of the junction fails to match germline, which may point to a read error. The CDR3: CASSLPQGSETRYF. The CDR3 DNA follows: TGTGCCAGCAGTTTACCCCAGGGCAGCGAGACCCGGTACTTC. V and J are TRBV28 and TRBJ2-5, with a possible D match to TRBD1 (5 bases). CDR1 MDHEN and CDR2 SYDVKM come from the germline V gene. This CDR3 has 14 residues.

This chain uses TRBV29-1 with TRBJ2-4; TRBD2 matches at 8 bases. Germline lookup yields CDR1 SQVTM and CDR2 ANQGSEA. The CDR3 runs 14 residues. J gave up 2 bases and V 7 bases, and 7 bases lay outside the gene matches. CDR3 amino acids: CSAGTSSTKNIQYF. CDR3 DNA sequence: TGCAGCGCAGGGACTAGTTCGACCAAAAACATTCAGTACTTC.

This clonotype was recorded a few times. This chain uses TRBV9 with TRBJ1-1; 12 bases fit TRBD1. The CDR3 runs 14 residues. J was trimmed by 7 bases and V by 3 bases; bases with no gene match: 4. Germline V lookup: CDR1 SGDLS, CDR2 YYNGEE. Here the CDR3 DNA reads TGTGCCAGCAGCGCCCGGGACAGGGGGCTTGAAGCTTTCTTT. This sequence encodes CASSARDRGLEAFF. The complete variable domain, with remaining parts taken from reference TRBV9 and TRBJ1-1, reads DSGVTQTPKHLITATGQRVTLRCSPRSGDLSVYWYQQSLDQGLQFLIQYYNGEERAKGNILERFSAQQFPDLHSELNLSSLELGDSALYFCASSARDRGLEAFFGQGTRLTVV.

This clonotype came up a few times. The CDR3 bases are TGCGCCAGCAGCCAGTCTATTAGCGGGAGAGGGAATGAGCAGTTCTTC. Translation gives CASSQSISGRGNEQFF. The rearrangement links TRBV4-3 to TRBJ2-1; 9 nucleotides match TRBD2. There are 16 residues in the CDR3. Germline-derived CDR1 and CDR2 are LGHNA and YSLEER. V lost 3 bases, J lost 7 bases, and 10 bases stayed unmatched.